The subject of this entry is one TCR beta chain. The CDR3 length is 14 residues. Trimming removed 3 bases at V and 7 bases at J, with 10 bases between. The germline gives CDR1 SGHTA, CDR2 FQGNSA. In the source study's methods: From reference gene primer amplification, estimates of nucleated cell counts were derived. The protocol was immunoSEQ multiplex PCR, while the TCRdb copy is restricted to in-frame clones and leaves out a portion. D and trimming come from the DNA, and the V and J calls and clone size come from that table. Of a few hundred thousand clones in the sample, approximately 90% were seen once. This record belongs to a study of blood T cell repertoires in COVID-19.

The receptor was isolated from a woman between 35 and 50 years old who had been exposed to COVID-19. The V call is TRBV7-2, the J call TRBJ1-6; no reliable D call. The material sequenced was PBMCs or T cells enriched from blood (not recorded which). The CDR3 DNA follows: TGTGCCAGCAGCTTCGACCTGAGGAATTCACCCCTCCACTTT. It specifies CASSFDLRNSPLHF.